One sample yielded the 15 T cell receptor beta chains listed below, sequenced in a study of T-cell reconstitution after alpha-beta-depleted transplantation in children listed by TCRdb under 2016. The sample's treatment or condition label, in plain terms: allogeneic hematopoietic cell transplantation with graft depleted of TCRalphabeta T cells and CD19 B cells. The library relied on PCR. Sequencer: Illumina HiSeq 2500. TCR library preparation used molecular barcoding, with unique molecular identifiers applied to normalize quantification of the TCRbeta repertoire. The public reads were quality trimmed at Q25 with fastp and then assembled into clones with MiXCR by TCRdb, keeping productive beta chains. Each entry is one CDR3 protein sequence, shown with its most common DNA and genes. The sample records 130,000 or so distinct CDR3 sequences, about 9.6% of which are singletons. Approximately 25% of the sample is taken by the ten largest.

Sequencing was performed on PBMCs, mostly from graft donor cells, taken 180 days after TCRalphabeta/CD19-depleted stem cell transplant. These receptor sequences come from a girl less than two years old who had a stem cell transplant for combined immunodeficiency, so the T cells may come from the graft donor.

This clonotype came up a few times. J is TRBJ2-2 and V is TRBV9; the D is unclear. The CDR3 totals 13 residues. V lost 1 base to trimming and J lost 4 bases, with 5 bases between them. CDR1 and CDR2 (germline): SGDLS, YYNGEE. The CDR3 DNA follows: TGTGCCAGCAGCGTAAAGGGCACCGGGGAGCTGTTTTTT. This codes for CASSVKGTGELFF.

There are many counts of this clonotype. The chain employs TRBV7-3 and TRBJ2-7; the D gene could be TRBD1 or TRBD2 (6 bases each). Germline V gene lookup returns CDR1 SGHTA and CDR2 FQGTGA. The CDR3 covers 12 residues. Trimming shortened V by 4 bases and J by 6 bases, and 10 bases separated the two germline ends. DNA for the CDR3: TGTGCCAGCAGCTCCTCGGGGGCCGAGCAGTACTTC. Translating it yields CASSSSGAEQYF. The complete variable domain, with remaining parts taken from reference TRBV7-3 and TRBJ2-7, reads GAGVSQTPSNKVTEKGKYVELRCDPISGHTALYWYRQSLGQGPEFLIYFQGTGAADDSGLPNDRFFAVRPEGSVSTLKIQRTERGDSAVYLCASSSSGAEQYFGPGTRLTVT.

CDR3 sequence: CASSLTSGITINEQFF. In DNA, the CDR3 is TGTGCCAGCAGCTTAACTAGCGGGATAACTATCAATGAGCAGTTCTTC. This sequence joins TRBV7-2 and TRBJ2-1; 10 bases align to TRBD2. V lost 2 bases to trimming and J lost 6 bases; unmatched junction nucleotides: 7. Germline CDR1 is SGHTA and CDR2 is FQGNSA. The CDR3 covers 16 residues.

This clonotype was recorded a few times. V gene TRBV7-2 combines with J gene TRBJ1-1; perhaps TRBD1 as D (5 bases). This CDR3 comprises 12 residues. Per germline, CDR1 SGHTA and CDR2 FQGNSA. With 0 bases removed from V and 7 bases from J, the gap between germline ends came to 6 bases. The CDR3 region is CASSLAGVEAFF. CDR3 in DNA: TGTGCCAGCAGCTTAGCAGGGGTTGAAGCTTTCTTT.

This chain links TRBV29-1 with TRBJ1-1, with 7 positions matching TRBD1. Losses at the gene ends were 7 bases for V and 5 bases for J; bases not matched to a gene: 10. Germline assignment: CDR1 SQVTM and CDR2 ANQGSEA. This CDR3 is built from 13 residues. CDR3 sequence (DNA): TGCAGCGACCGGGACCCCAGGGGGACTGAAGCTTTCTTT. Its translation is CSDRDPRGTEAFF. Using reference TRBV29-1 and TRBJ1-1 for the parts outside the CDR3, the full variable domain is SAVISQKPSRDICQRGTSLTIQCQVDSQVTMMFWYRQQPGQSLTLIATANQGSEATYESGFVIDKFPISRPNLTFSTLTVSNMSPEDSSIYLCSDRDPRGTEAFFGQGTRLTVV.

The chain carries TRBV20-1 and TRBJ2-1, with D perhaps given as TRBD1 or TRBD2 (5 bases each). This CDR3 is 17 amino acids long. The germline V gene encodes CDR1 DFQATT and CDR2 SNEGSKA (reference sequence). Deletions cut 3 bases from V and 0 bases from J, with 18 bases between. The CDR3 region is CSASTRVGENSYNEQFF. In nucleotides, the CDR3 is TGCAGTGCTAGTACCCGAGTGGGGGAAAACTCCTACAATGAGCAGTTCTTC.

The sample holds a few counts of this clonotype. The rearrangement links TRBV28 to TRBJ2-7, with D unresolved. Trimming cost V 3 bases and J 8 bases, with 8 bases left between them. Per the germline V gene, CDR1 is MDHEN and CDR2 is SYDVKM. The length of the CDR3 is 11 residues. The CDR3 loop is CASSFMGKQYF. CDR3 bases: TGTGCCAGCAGTTTTATGGGTAAGCAGTACTTC.

The chain uses TRBV19 and TRBJ2-7; D is undetermined. V shed 2 bases and J shed 3 bases, with 8 bases lying between them. The CDR3 length is 13 residues. CDR1 is LNHDA and CDR2 is SQIVND in the germline V gene (reference sequence). CDR3 coding DNA: TGTGCCAGTAGTATACGCCCGGACTACGAGCAGTACTTC. It specifies CASSIRPDYEQYF.

This clonotype showed up just a few times. This sequence joins TRBV30 and TRBJ1-6, with unresolved D. CDR3 size: 14 residues. Germline V gene sequence: CDR1 GTSNPN, CDR2 SVGIG (reference sequence). The V end lost 2 bases, the J end lost 0 bases, and 5 bases lay between the germline ends. The CDR3 sequence: CAWSMGSYNSPLHF. In DNA form, the CDR3 reads TGTGCCTGGAGTATGGGCTCCTATAATTCACCCCTCCACTTT.

This clonotype was counted at least ten times. The J gene is TRBJ2-1, the V gene TRBV7-9, with TRBD2 matching 8 bases. With 3 bases clipped from V and 7 bases from J, the junction kept 5 bases outside the gene matches. There are 14 residues in the CDR3. The germline V gene encodes CDR1 SEHNR and CDR2 FQNEAQ (reference sequence). The CDR3 protein is CASSFSLAENEQFF. The CDR3 region has the DNA TGTGCCAGCAGCTTTTCACTAGCGGAGAATGAGCAGTTCTTC.

A few counts support this clonotype. The chain employs TRBV6-5 and TRBJ1-1; no firm D call. This CDR3 is built from 13 residues. Germline V lookup: CDR1 MNHEY, CDR2 SVGAGI. V dropped 10 bases and J dropped 1 base, with 13 bases sitting between them. CDR3 DNA sequence: TGTGCCACCCGACACGACGGGAACACTGAAGCTTTCTTT. Translation: CATRHDGNTEAFF.

As concerns this clonotype: An end of the junction differs from the germline gene, which may be a read error. The V gene is TRBV11-3, the J gene TRBJ2-7; 7 nucleotides match TRBD2. Looked up from germline, CDR1 is SGHNT and CDR2 is YENEEA. The CDR3 is 13 amino acids. The CDR3 here is CASRAAGHYERYF. DNA for the CDR3: TGTGCCAGCAGAGCAGCGGGGCACTACGAGCGGTACTTC.

V gene TRBV29-1 combines with J gene TRBJ2-5; perhaps TRBD1 as D (5 bases). Germline-derived CDR1 and CDR2 are SQVTM and ANQGSEA. With 4 bases removed from V and 3 bases from J, the gap between germline ends came to 18 bases. This CDR3 comprises 15 residues. The DNA of the CDR3 is TGCAGCGTTGCCCCCGGTGGCAGGGCAGAAGAGACCCAGTACTTC. Translating it yields CSVAPGGRAEETQYF.

This clonotype has more than one count but fewer than ten. The chain employs TRBV5-1 and TRBJ2-2; D not certain. This CDR3 has 14 residues. Germline V gene data show CDR1 as SGHRS and CDR2 as YFSETQ. The V end was cut by 4 bases, the J end by 0 bases, with 7 bases between. CDR3 loop: CASSRLTNTGELFF. For the CDR3, the DNA is TGCGCCAGCAGCCGACTCACGAACACCGGGGAGCTGTTTTTT.

The chain joins TRBV7-9 to TRBJ2-7; D is perhaps TRBD1 (5 bases). The length of the CDR3 is 15 residues. The V gene lost 10 bases and the J gene lost 0 bases, with 19 bases spanning the gap. Germline-derived CDR1 and CDR2 are SEHNR and FQNEAQ (reference sequence). This chain's CDR3 is CATQRQLKHSYEQYF. In DNA, the CDR3 is TGTGCCACCCAGCGACAGCTCAAACACTCCTACGAGCAGTACTTC.